The 21 T cell receptor beta chains in this list originate from one sample, sequenced in a study of blood T cell repertoires in COVID-19. TCRdb's copy holds only in-frame clones and misses some; the assay was immunoSEQ multiplex PCR. The table shows around 50,000 clones, with under 90% occurring only once. The sample comprised peripheral blood. These receptors were obtained from a man in his forties with active COVID-19.

The chain recombines TRBV4-1 with TRBJ2-1; TRBD2 agrees at 8 bases. The CDR3 runs 16 residues. Germline V gene data show CDR1 as MGHRA and CDR2 as YSYEKL. V lost 3 bases, J lost 5 bases, and 9 bases stayed unmatched. The CDR3 region has the DNA TGCGCCAGCAGCCAGTCTCCCGGGACTAGAAACAATGAGCAGTTCTTC. This encodes CASSQSPGTRNNEQFF.

This chain connects TRBV4-1 to TRBJ1-2, with a weak D call TRBD1 (6 bases). Germline lookup yields CDR1 MGHRA and CDR2 YSYEKL. V was shortened by 0 bases and J by 4 bases, with 12 bases between the two germline ends. The CDR3 is made up of 15 amino acids. As DNA, the CDR3 is TGCGCCAGCAGCCAAGATTACAGGGTCCCCTATGGCTACACCTTC. Its protein is CASSQDYRVPYGYTF.

The chain combines TRBV11-3 with TRBJ2-3; 7 bases line up with TRBD2. There are 16 residues in the CDR3. Germline CDR1 is SGHNT and CDR2 is YENEEA. The ends lost 0 bases at V and 1 base at J; junction bases unmatched: 4. CDR3: CASSLEAGAGTDTQYF. For the CDR3, the DNA is TGTGCCAGCAGCTTAGAGGCGGGAGCTGGCACAGATACGCAGTATTTT.

This clone has just one count. This chain uses TRBV4-1 with TRBJ2-7; 9 nucleotides agree with TRBD1. CDR1 MGHRA and CDR2 YSYEKL come from the germline V gene. The CDR3 loop spans 15 amino acids. Losses at the gene ends were 1 base for V and 2 bases for J; bases not matched to a gene: 3. The chain's CDR3 is CASSQGQGGTYEQYF. CDR3 DNA: TGCGCCAGCAGCCAAGGACAGGGGGGGACCTACGAGCAGTACTTC.

This clone was found a few times. The CDR3 loop is CAWSMDSSTLKTF. The CDR3 DNA reads TGTGCCTGGAGTATGGACAGCTCTACCCTGAAGACCTTC. This chain joins TRBV30 and TRBJ1-2; D might be TRBD1 (6 bases). This CDR3 region has 13 residues. Between the trimmed V and J ends, which lost 2 bases and 14 bases, there was a span of 21 bases. Germline V gene sequence: CDR1 GTSNPN, CDR2 SVGIG (reference sequence).

In this sample, this clone turned up once. This rearrangement joins TRBV11-2 to TRBJ2-1, with 9 bases identical to TRBD1. This CDR3 comprises 14 residues. The germline V gene encodes CDR1 SGHAT and CDR2 FQNNGV. After removal of 8 bases from V and 9 bases from J, the junction contained 11 bases not matched to a gene. CDR3 sequence (DNA): TGTGCCAGCCTTGACAGGGGGGGCTCGAGTGAGCAGTTCTTC. Protein product: CASLDRGGSSEQFF. The whole variable domain, remainder taken from reference TRBV11-2 and TRBJ2-1, is EAGVAQSPRYKIIEKRQSVAFWCNPISGHATLYWYQQILGQGPKLLIQFQNNGVVDDSQLPKDRFSAERLKGVDSTLKIQPAKLEDSAVYLCASLDRGGSSEQFFGPGTRLTVL.

This sequence joins TRBV6-5 and TRBJ2-2; D might be TRBD2 (5 bases). The CDR3 is 13 residues long. Trimming removed 5 bases at V and 1 base at J, with 5 bases between. Germline CDR1 MNHEY, CDR2 SVGAGI. The CDR3 nucleotides read TGTGCCAGCAGTCGGGGGAACACCGGGGAGCTGTTTTTT. Encoded protein: CASSRGNTGELFF.

This rearrangement joins TRBV25-1 to TRBJ2-1; TRBD1 matches 7 bases. Trimming cost V 9 bases and J 15 bases; bases outside gene matches: 11. Germline CDR1 and CDR2: MGHDK and SYGVNS. The CDR3 has 11 amino acids. The chain's CDR3 is CASRDRVGLFF. DNA of the CDR3: TGTGCCAGTAGAGACAGGGTGGGGCTGTTCTTC.

The rearrangement joins TRBV30 to TRBJ2-2; no reliable D call. The CDR3 length is 13 residues. Germline CDR1 is GTSNPN and CDR2 is SVGIG (reference sequence). The V and J ends lost 5 bases and 5 bases respectively, with 12 bases between them. This CDR3 reads CAWLPSRTGELFF. In DNA form, the CDR3 reads TGTGCCTGGTTGCCCTCGAGGACCGGGGAGCTGTTTTTT.

This chain links TRBV6-1 with TRBJ2-3; possible D gene TRBD1, 6 bases. The V gene lost 4 bases and the J gene lost 5 bases, with 19 bases spanning the gap. CDR1 and CDR2 (germline): MNHNS, SASEGT. CDR3 length equals 16 residues. In DNA, the CDR3 is TGTGCCAGCAGTGTCGCGAGAGGGCCAGGGGTAGATACGCAGTATTTT. This sequence encodes CASSVARGPGVDTQYF.

J is TRBJ2-7 and V is TRBV27, with 8 bases aligning to TRBD2. J gave up 2 bases and V 5 bases, and 5 bases lay outside the gene matches. The CDR3 covers 14 residues. The V gene's germline CDR1 is MNHEY and CDR2 SMNVEV (reference sequence). The DNA of the CDR3 is TGTGCCAGCAGTATAGCGGGGTACGCCTACGAGCAGTACTTC. The encoded protein is CASSIAGYAYEQYF.

V is TRBV28 and J is TRBJ1-5; 9 nucleotides line up with TRBD1. Germline V CDR1 and CDR2: MDHEN, SYDVKM. J lost 7 bases, V lost 3 bases, and 7 bases had no gene match. The CDR3 extends over 15 amino acids. The CDR3 spells CASSFEGQGDQPQHF. CDR3 sequence (DNA): TGTGCCAGCAGTTTCGAGGGACAGGGCGACCAGCCCCAGCATTTT.

The genes are TRBV10-1 and TRBJ1-2, with unresolved D. This CDR3 is 17 amino acids long. The germline V and J ends were trimmed by 0 bases and 9 bases, with 23 bases remaining between them. CDR1 is WNHNN, CDR2 SYGVQD, per germline (reference sequence). In DNA form, the CDR3 reads TGCGCCAGCAGTGAGTCGAATATACCGGGGAGCCCCCGGAGCTACACCTTC. Protein product: CASSESNIPGSPRSYTF.

The chain couples TRBV6-8 to TRBJ2-5; D unresolved. Germline CDR1 and CDR2: MNHGY and SAAAGT. Trimming cost V 6 bases and J 0 bases, with 17 bases left between them. The CDR3 extends over 16 amino acids. CDR3 in amino acids: CASSHPLAGYQETQYF. The CDR3 DNA follows: TGTGCCAGCAGCCACCCCCTGGCCGGGTACCAAGAGACCCAGTACTTC.

The chain links TRBV19 to TRBJ2-7; tentative D call: TRBD2 (7 bases). CDR1 is LNHDA and CDR2 is SQIVND in the germline V gene (reference sequence). V was pared by 8 bases and J by 3 bases, with 14 bases between. The length of the CDR3 is 13 residues. CDR3 nucleotide sequence: TGTGCCAGTGGGCGCGGGGGCCGCTACGAGCAGTACTTC. Residues: CASGRGGRYEQYF.

The V call is TRBV7-9, the J call TRBJ2-7, with D perhaps matching TRBD2 (6 bases). The V and J ends lost 1 base and 0 bases respectively, with 13 bases between them. This CDR3 contains 16 residues. Germline lookup yields CDR1 SEHNR and CDR2 FQNEAQ (reference sequence). The CDR3 DNA is TGTGCCAGCAGCTTAGGTTCGCGGGACCCCTCCTACGAGCAGTACTTC. It encodes CASSLGSRDPSYEQYF.

J is TRBJ2-1 and V is TRBV27; 12 positions match TRBD2. The germline V gene has CDR1 MNHEY and CDR2 SMNVEV (reference sequence). This CDR3 is built from 16 residues. V shed 4 bases and J 3 bases; nucleotides not matched to a gene: 4. This chain's CDR3 is CASSSRTSGNYNEQFF. CDR3 in DNA: TGTGCCAGCAGTTCCAGGACTAGCGGGAACTACAATGAGCAGTTCTTC.

The CDR3 region has the DNA TGTGCCAGTAGTATGGATGGGAGGGCCACCGATACGCAGTATTTT. Its translation is CASSMDGRATDTQYF. The chain couples TRBV19 to TRBJ2-3, with 7 nucleotides matching TRBD2. V lost 3 bases, J lost 6 bases, and 9 bases stayed unmatched. This CDR3 region has 15 residues. In germline, CDR1 is LNHDA, CDR2 SQIVND (reference sequence).

The chain joins TRBV5-1 to TRBJ2-4; 7 bases agree with TRBD1. V lost 0 bases to trimming and J lost 4 bases; unmatched junction nucleotides: 1. Germline V gives CDR1 SGHRS, CDR2 YFSETQ. This CDR3 region has 14 residues. CDR3 loop: CASSLAQGKNIQYF. Here the CDR3 DNA reads TGCGCCAGCAGCTTGGCACAGGGGAAAAACATTCAGTACTTC.

The rearrangement joins TRBV4-2 to TRBJ1-4; unclear D gene. The V gene lost 0 bases and the J gene lost 7 bases, with 6 bases spanning the gap. This CDR3 is built from 13 residues. Germline V gene lookup returns CDR1 LGHNA and CDR2 YNFKEQ. CDR3 loop: CASSQEWAEKLFF. The CDR3 nucleotides are TGTGCCAGCAGCCAAGAATGGGCTGAAAAACTGTTTTTT.

The rearrangement joins TRBV19 to TRBJ1-1; D is unresolved. Germline loops: CDR1 LNHDA, CDR2 SQIVND (reference sequence). The CDR3 is 11 residues long. The V gene lost 7 bases and the J gene lost 4 bases, with 7 bases spanning the gap. CDR3 coding DNA: TGTGCCAGTATGAAAGCCACTGAAGCTTTCTTT. As protein: CASMKATEAFF.